A selection of T cell receptor beta chains follows, all from one sample in a study of CD8 T cells in ankylosing spondylitis. TCRdb re-analysed the 5' RACE reads in MiXCR, keeping a single row per CDR3 protein. The table lists roughly 450,000 distinct CDR3 sequences, about 24% of them singletons. The sample was blood, either unsorted or a sorted T cell fraction (not recorded which). The origin of the receptors is a male donor with ankylosing spondylitis. Both conserved end residues are part of each CDR3. The order of the fields is J gene, D gene, clone size, V gene, CDR3 protein, CDR3 DNA. A D gene is named only where the DNA matches it firmly. Where a row states a size, it is once, few, many or the class of an expanded clone; other rows omit it.

J: TRBJ2-3
D: -
size: -
V: TRBV11-2
CDR3: CASSLEVFQGQYF
DNA: TGTGCCAGCAGCTTAGAGGTCTTCCAGGGCCAGTATTTT

J: TRBJ1-5
D: -
size: few
V: TRBV19
CDR3: CASSRQGGQPQHF
DNA: TGTGCCAGTAGCCGGCAGGGCGGGCAGCCCCAGCATTTT

J: TRBJ1-2
D: -
size: -
V: TRBV10-3
CDR3: CAISGPQDVYGYTF
DNA: TGTGCCATCAGTGGTCCCCAGGACGTCTATGGCTACACCTTC

J: TRBJ2-3
D: -
size: few
V: TRBV5-1
CDR3: CASMESPSDTQYF
DNA: TGCGCCAGCATGGAAAGTCCCTCAGATACGCAGTATTTT

J: TRBJ2-1
D: -
size: few
V: TRBV5-1
CDR3: CASSSGTESSYNEQFF
DNA: TGCGCCAGCAGCTCCGGGACCGAGAGCTCCTACAATGAGCAGTTCTTC

J: TRBJ2-3
D: TRBD2
size: -
V: TRBV20-1
CDR3: CSARGPPSGHGTDTQYF
DNA: TGCAGTGCTAGAGGCCCCCCTAGCGGTCACGGCACAGATACGCAGTATTTT

J: TRBJ2-1
D: TRBD1
size: few
V: TRBV12-3/TRBV12-4
CDR3: CASSPGQGKGSYNEQFF
DNA: TGTGCCAGCAGTCCGGGACAGGGAAAAGGATCCTACAATGAGCAGTTCTTC

J: TRBJ2-5
D: -
size: -
V: TRBV20-1
CDR3: CSGQGSETQYF
DNA: TGCAGTGGGCAGGGCAGCGAGACCCAGTACTTC

J: TRBJ2-3
D: -
size: -
V: TRBV20-1
CDR3: CSASRARTDTQYF
DNA: TGCAGTGCTAGTAGGGCCCGCACAGATACGCAGTATTTT

J: TRBJ2-1
D: TRBD2
size: few
V: TRBV29-1
CDR3: CSVVGLADRYDEQFF
DNA: TGCAGCGTTGTAGGACTAGCCGACAGGTACGATGAGCAGTTCTTC

J: TRBJ2-2
D: TRBD1
size: -
V: TRBV20-1
CDR3: CSASTGGKAGELFF
DNA: TGCAGTGCATCGACAGGGGGAAAAGCCGGGGAGCTGTTTTTT

J: TRBJ2-1
D: TRBD1
size: few
V: TRBV10-3
CDR3: CAISESGTGNDNEQFF
DNA: TGTGCCATCAGTGAGTCTGGGACAGGGAACGACAATGAGCAGTTCTTC

J: TRBJ2-2
D: -
size: few
V: TRBV27
CDR3: CASSLDRANGELFF
DNA: TGTGCCAGCAGTTTGGATAGGGCAAACGGGGAGCTGTTTTTT

J: TRBJ2-1
D: TRBD2
size: few
V: TRBV12-3/TRBV12-4
CDR3: CASNLKTSGSSYNEQFF
DNA: TGTGCCAGCAACCTCAAAACTAGCGGGAGCTCCTACAATGAGCAGTTCTTC

J: TRBJ2-2
D: TRBD1
size: few
V: TRBV12-3/TRBV12-4
CDR3: CASSLGTGGFTGELFF
DNA: TGTGCCAGCAGTTTAGGAACAGGGGGGTTCACCGGGGAGCTGTTTTTT

J: TRBJ1-2
D: -
size: few
V: TRBV27
CDR3: CASSLFRGRGYTF
DNA: TGTGCCAGCAGTTTATTCCGAGGGAGAGGCTACACCTTC

J: TRBJ2-1
D: TRBD2
size: -
V: TRBV11-3
CDR3: CASSPGLARTSYNEQFF
DNA: TGTGCCAGCAGCCCCGGACTAGCTCGCACTTCCTACAATGAGCAGTTCTTC

J: TRBJ2-1
D: -
size: -
V: TRBV27
CDR3: CASRGLGLVERGNEQFF
DNA: TGTGCCAGCAGGGGATTAGGATTGGTAGAAAGAGGTAATGAGCAGTTCTTC

J: TRBJ2-3
D: -
size: few
V: TRBV27
CDR3: CASSLGRGIPDTQYF
DNA: TGTGCCAGCAGTTTAGGAAGAGGGATCCCGGATACGCAGTATTTT

J: TRBJ1-1
D: -
size: -
V: TRBV19
CDR3: CASSIKSGRGRSTEAFF
DNA: TGTGCCAGTAGTATCAAGTCCGGGAGGGGCCGGAGCACTGAAGCTTTCTTT

J: TRBJ1-2
D: TRBD1
size: few
V: TRBV6-5
CDR3: CASSTRGQGGGYTF
DNA: TGTGCCAGCAGTACCCGAGGACAGGGGGGAGGCTACACCTTC

J: TRBJ1-5
D: -
size: few
V: TRBV4-1
CDR3: CASSQEPGDQPQHF
DNA: TGCGCCAGCAGCCAAGAGCCCGGGGATCAGCCCCAGCATTTT

J: TRBJ2-3
D: -
size: few
V: TRBV20-1
CDR3: CSAPRAAGADTQYF
DNA: TGCAGTGCCCCGCGGGCGGCGGGTGCAGATACGCAGTATTTT

J: TRBJ2-2
D: -
size: -
V: TRBV10-2
CDR3: CASRGAGTGELFF
DNA: TGCGCCAGCAGGGGCGCGGGCACCGGGGAGCTGTTTTTT

J: TRBJ1-4
D: TRBD1
size: few
V: TRBV29-1
CDR3: CSAGGQGAEKLFF
DNA: TGCAGCGCAGGCGGTCAGGGGGCTGAAAAACTGTTTTTT

J: TRBJ2-1
D: TRBD1
size: few
V: TRBV11-1
CDR3: CASSLGQGIGQSYNEQFF
DNA: TGTGCCAGCAGCTTAGGACAGGGGATCGGTCAATCCTACAATGAGCAGTTCTTC

J: TRBJ1-2
D: -
size: -
V: TRBV7-9
CDR3: CASRPPGGTYGYTF
DNA: TGTGCCAGCAGACCCCCCGGGGGAACCTATGGCTACACCTTC

J: TRBJ2-5
D: TRBD1
size: few
V: TRBV5-1
CDR3: CASSPGTGAQETQYF
DNA: TGCGCCAGCAGCCCCGGGACAGGGGCTCAAGAGACCCAGTACTTC

J: TRBJ2-7
D: TRBD2
size: -
V: TRBV11-2
CDR3: CASRGTSGSHEQYF
DNA: TGTGCCAGCAGGGGGACTAGCGGGAGCCACGAGCAGTACTTC

J: TRBJ2-1
D: TRBD2
size: few
V: TRBV7-2
CDR3: CASSPRLAGNEYNEQFF
DNA: TGTGCCAGCAGCCCAAGACTAGCGGGGAACGAATACAATGAGCAGTTCTTC

J: TRBJ1-5
D: -
size: few
V: TRBV18
CDR3: CASSPGQLRNQPQHF
DNA: TGTGCCAGCTCACCCGGCCAACTTCGCAATCAGCCCCAGCATTTT

J: TRBJ2-2
D: -
size: few
V: TRBV29-1
CDR3: CSVVRDPDTGELFF
DNA: TGCAGCGTTGTCAGGGATCCCGACACCGGGGAGCTGTTTTTT